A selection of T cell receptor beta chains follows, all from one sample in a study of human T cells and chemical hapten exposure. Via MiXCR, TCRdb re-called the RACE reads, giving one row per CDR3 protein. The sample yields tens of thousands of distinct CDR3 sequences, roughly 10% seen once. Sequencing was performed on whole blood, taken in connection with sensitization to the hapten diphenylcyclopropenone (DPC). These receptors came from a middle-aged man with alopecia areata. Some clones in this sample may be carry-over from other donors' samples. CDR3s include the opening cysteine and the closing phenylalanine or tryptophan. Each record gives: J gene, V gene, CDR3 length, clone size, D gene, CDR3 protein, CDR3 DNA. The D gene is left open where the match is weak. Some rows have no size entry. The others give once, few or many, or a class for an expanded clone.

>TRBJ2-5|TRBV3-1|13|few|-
CASSLPPGSPQYF
TGTGCCAGCAGCCTCCCCCCGGGTTCCCCCCAGTACTTC
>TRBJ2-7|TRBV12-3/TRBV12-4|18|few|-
CASSSDPSRTWWGVEQYF
TGTGCCAGCAGTTCTGACCCCTCAAGGACATGGTGGGGTGTCGAGCAGTACTTC
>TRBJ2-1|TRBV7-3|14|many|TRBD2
CASSVGRTHNEQFF
TGTGCCAGCAGCGTCGGGAGGACCCACAATGAGCAGTTCTTC
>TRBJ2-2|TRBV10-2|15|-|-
CASSEARLGGGELFF
TGCGCCAGCAGTGAGGCCCGCCTGGGGGGCGGGGAGCTGTTTTTT
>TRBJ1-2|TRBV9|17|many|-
CASSPLGGTPLWDGYTF
TGTGCCAGCAGTCCCCTAGGGGGGACCCCCCTTTGGGATGGCTACACCTTC
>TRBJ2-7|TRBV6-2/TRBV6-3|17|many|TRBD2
CASSFGPGGSGSYEQYF
TGTGCCAGCAGTTTCGGGCCTGGAGGCAGCGGGAGTTACGAGCAGTACTTC
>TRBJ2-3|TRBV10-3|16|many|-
CAISEGAGTVTDTQYF
TGTGCCATCAGTGAGGGGGCGGGGACAGTAACAGATACGCAGTATTTT
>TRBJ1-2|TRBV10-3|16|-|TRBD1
CAISGQTGSTNYGYTF
TGTGCCATCAGCGGACAGACAGGGTCGACAAACTATGGCTACACCTTC
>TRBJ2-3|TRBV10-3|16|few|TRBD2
CAISGASGAPTDTQYF
TGTGCCATCAGTGGCGCTAGCGGGGCACCCACAGATACGCAGTATTTT
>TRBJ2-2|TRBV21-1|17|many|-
CASSTTRTGTVTGELFF
TGTGCCAGCAGCACAACAAGAACCGGGACAGTCACCGGGGAGCTGTTTTTT
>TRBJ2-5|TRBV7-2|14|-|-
CASTPSAGPGTQYF
TGTGCCAGCACCCCCTCGGCGGGGCCCGGGACCCAGTACTTC
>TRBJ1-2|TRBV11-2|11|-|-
CASSWEYGYTF
TGTGCCAGCAGCTGGGAGTATGGCTACACCTTC
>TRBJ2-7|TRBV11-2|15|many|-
CASSPAPTGNYEQYF
TGTGCCAGCAGCCCGGCCCCCACAGGGAACTACGAGCAGTACTTC
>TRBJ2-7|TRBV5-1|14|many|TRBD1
CASSSRTGAYEQYF
TGCGCCAGCAGCTCCCGGACAGGTGCCTACGAGCAGTACTTC
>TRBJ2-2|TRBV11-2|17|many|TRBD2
CASSSHLLAENTGELFF
TGTGCCAGCAGCTCACACCTTCTAGCGGAGAACACCGGGGAGCTGTTTTTT
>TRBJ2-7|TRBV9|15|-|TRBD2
CASSVLPGGVYEQYF
TGTGCCAGCAGCGTACTCCCGGGAGGGGTCTACGAGCAGTACTTC
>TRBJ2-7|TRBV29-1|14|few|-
CSVRGGLSGYEQYF
TGCAGCGTTAGAGGGGGGCTATCGGGCTACGAGCAGTACTTC
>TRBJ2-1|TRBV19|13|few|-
CASIREPEGEQFF
TGTGCCAGTATCAGGGAGCCCGAGGGTGAGCAGTTCTTC
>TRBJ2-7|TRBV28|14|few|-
CASSFMGSTYEQYF
TGTGCCAGCAGTTTCATGGGGTCGACCTACGAGCAGTACTTC
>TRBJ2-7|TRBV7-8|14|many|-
CASSSTQGGWEQYF
TGTGCCAGCAGCTCAACCCAGGGAGGATGGGAGCAGTACTTC
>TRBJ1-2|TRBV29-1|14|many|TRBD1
CSVAGQVNNYGYTF
TGCAGCGTTGCCGGACAGGTTAACAACTATGGCTACACCTTC
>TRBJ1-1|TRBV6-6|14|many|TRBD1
CASSGDRGNTEAFF
TGTGCCAGCAGTGGGGACAGGGGTAACACTGAAGCTTTCTTT
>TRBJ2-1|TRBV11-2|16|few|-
CASSLLRISSYNEQFF
TGTGCCAGCAGCTTATTGAGGATAAGCTCCTACAATGAGCAGTTCTTC
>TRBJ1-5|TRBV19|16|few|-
CASRHRQLYSNQPQHF
TGTGCCAGTAGACATAGACAGCTTTATAGCAATCAGCCCCAGCATTTT
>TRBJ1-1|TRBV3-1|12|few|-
CATGGPHTEAFF
TGTGCCACCGGAGGCCCCCACACTGAAGCTTTCTTT
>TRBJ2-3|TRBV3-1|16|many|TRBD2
CASRTSGSTSTDTQYF
TGTGCCAGCCGGACTAGCGGGTCTACTAGCACAGATACGCAGTATTTT
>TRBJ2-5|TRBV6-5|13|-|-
CASSYPGTKTQYF
TGTGCCAGCAGTTACCCCGGGACAAAGACCCAGTACTTC
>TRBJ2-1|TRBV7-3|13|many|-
CASSLTAGNEQFF
TGTGCCAGCAGCTTAACGGCGGGAAATGAGCAGTTCTTC
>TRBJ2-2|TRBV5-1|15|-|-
CASSFGQLTTGELFF
TGCGCCAGCAGCTTTGGGCAGTTGACCACCGGGGAGCTGTTTTTT
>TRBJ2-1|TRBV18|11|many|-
CASSPGYEQFF
TGTGCCAGCTCACCAGGGTACGAGCAGTTCTTC
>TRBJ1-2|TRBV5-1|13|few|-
CASSLGRNYGYTF
TGCGCCAGCAGCTTGGGGAGAAACTATGGCTACACCTTC
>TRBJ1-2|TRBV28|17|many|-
CASSRMGGRVSDYGYTF
TGTGCCAGCAGTCGCATGGGGGGCAGGGTCTCGGACTATGGCTACACCTTC
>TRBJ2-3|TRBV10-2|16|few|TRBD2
CASSERTSGSTDTQYF
TGCGCCAGCAGTGAGAGGACTAGCGGGAGTACAGATACGCAGTATTTT
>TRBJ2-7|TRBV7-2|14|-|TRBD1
CASSRRGQTYEQYF
TGTGCCAGCAGCCGAAGGGGACAGACCTACGAGCAGTACTTC
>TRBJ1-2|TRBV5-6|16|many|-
CASSSLTPGTDYGYTF
TGTGCCAGCAGCTCCTTGACACCGGGGACGGACTATGGCTACACCTTC
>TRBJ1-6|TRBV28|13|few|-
CASSLSQDSPLHF
TGTGCCAGCAGTTTATCCCAGGATTCACCCCTCCACTTT
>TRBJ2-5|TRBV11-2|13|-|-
CASNLQNQETQYF
TGTGCCAGCAACCTTCAGAACCAAGAGACCCAGTACTTC
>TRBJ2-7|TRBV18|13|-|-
CASSLGERYEQYF
TGTGCCAGCTCACTCGGGGAACGTTACGAGCAGTACTTC
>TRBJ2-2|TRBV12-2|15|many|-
CASRLGTRESGELFF
TGTGCAAGTCGCTTAGGGACCCGGGAATCCGGGGAGCTGTTTTTT
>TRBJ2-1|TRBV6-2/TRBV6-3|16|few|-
CASSRSYRDNDNEQFF
TGTGCCAGCAGCCGCTCTTACCGGGACAACGACAATGAGCAGTTCTTC
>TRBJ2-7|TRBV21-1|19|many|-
CASSSPRPGTGGNFNEQYF
TGTGCCAGCAGCTCCCCTCGTCCCGGGACAGGGGGCAATTTCAACGAGCAGTACTTC
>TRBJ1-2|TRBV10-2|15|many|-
CASSGWDSEGYGYTF
TGCGCCAGCAGTGGCTGGGACTCGGAAGGCTATGGCTACACCTTC
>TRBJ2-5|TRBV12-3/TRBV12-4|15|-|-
CASSTRDSSRETQYF
TGTGCCAGCAGCACCCGGGACTCATCCCGGGAGACCCAGTACTTC
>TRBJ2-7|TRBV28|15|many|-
CASSSLGTGLVGQYF
TGTGCCAGCAGTTCCCTGGGCACAGGACTGGTCGGGCAGTACTTC
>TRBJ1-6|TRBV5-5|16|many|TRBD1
CASSPVAGQVNSPLHF
TGTGCCAGCAGTCCCGTCGCGGGACAGGTTAATTCACCCCTCCACTTT
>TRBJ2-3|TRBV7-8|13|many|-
CASSPSTTDTQYF
TGTGCCAGCAGCCCATCTACCACAGATACGCAGTATTTT